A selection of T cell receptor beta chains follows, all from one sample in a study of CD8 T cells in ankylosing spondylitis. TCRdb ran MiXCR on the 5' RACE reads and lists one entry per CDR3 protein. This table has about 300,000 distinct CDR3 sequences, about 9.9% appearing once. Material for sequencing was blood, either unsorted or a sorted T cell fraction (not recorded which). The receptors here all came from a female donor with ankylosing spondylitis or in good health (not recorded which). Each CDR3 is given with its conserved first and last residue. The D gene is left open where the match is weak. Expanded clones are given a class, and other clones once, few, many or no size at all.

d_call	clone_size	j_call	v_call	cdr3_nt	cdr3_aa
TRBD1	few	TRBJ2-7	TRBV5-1	TGCGCCAGCAGCCCGCTTCGGACAGGCCCCGGCTACGAGCAGTACTTC	CASSPLRTGPGYEQYF
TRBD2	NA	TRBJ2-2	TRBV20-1	TGCAGTGCTAGTTCTAGCGGGGGGGCGTTCGTCACCGGGGAGCTGTTTTTT	CSASSSGGAFVTGELFF
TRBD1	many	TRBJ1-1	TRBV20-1	TGCAGTGCTAGACGCAGGGGGCTCGCTGAAGCTTTCTTT	CSARRRGLAEAFF
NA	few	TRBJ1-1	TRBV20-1	TGCAGTGCTAGGGAGACAGCGAACACTGAAGCTTTCTTT	CSARETANTEAFF
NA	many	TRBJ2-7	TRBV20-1	TGCAGTGCTAGAGGCCCTGCCGGGGAGCAGTACTTC	CSARGPAGEQYF
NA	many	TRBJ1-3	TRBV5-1	TGCGCCAGCAGCTTGGCTGGGACGCAAGGGAACTACCGTCTGGCTGGAAACACCATATATTTT	CASSLAGTQGNYRLAGNTIYF
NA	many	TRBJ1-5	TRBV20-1	TGCAGTGCTAGGAGCAGGGCGAATAGCAATCAGCCCCAGCATTTT	CSARSRANSNQPQHF
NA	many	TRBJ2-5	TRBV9	TGTGCCAGCAGCGCTCGGGGGAACCTCCAAGAGACCCAGTACTTC	CASSARGNLQETQYF
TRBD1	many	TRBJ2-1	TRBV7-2	TGTGCCAGCAGCTACTACAGGGGGGTCTACAATGAGCAGTTCTTC	CASSYYRGVYNEQFF
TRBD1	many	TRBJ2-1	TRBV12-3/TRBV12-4	TGTGCCAGCAGGGGGACAGGGGGCAGGTCTGAGCAGTTCTTC	CASRGTGGRSEQFF
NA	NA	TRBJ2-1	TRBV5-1	TGCGCCAGCAGCTGGTGGGGGGAGGACTACAATGACCAGTTCTTC	CASSWWGEDYNDQFF
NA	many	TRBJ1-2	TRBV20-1	TGCAGTGCTCCTCGGCTCATTAACTATGGCTACACCTTC	CSAPRLINYGYTF
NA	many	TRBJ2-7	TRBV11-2	TGTGCCAGCAGCTTAGAGGCACTCTCCTACGAGCAGTACTTC	CASSLEALSYEQYF
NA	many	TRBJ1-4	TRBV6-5	TGTGCCAGCAGTTACTCGACGTATCAGGATGAAAAACTGTTTTTT	CASSYSTYQDEKLFF
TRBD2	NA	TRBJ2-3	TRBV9	TGTGCCAGCAGCGTAGAGGGACTAGCTGGAGATACGCAGTATTTT	CASSVEGLAGDTQYF
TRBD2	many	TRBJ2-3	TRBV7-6	TGTGCCAGCAGCTTAGGGCCTAGCGGGGGGTACACAGATACGCAGTATTTT	CASSLGPSGGYTDTQYF
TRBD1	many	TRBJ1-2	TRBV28	TGTGCCAGCAGTTCCTCGGGACAGCGAGCCGGTTTGACCTTC	CASSSSGQRAGLTF
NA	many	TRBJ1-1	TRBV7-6	TGTGCCAGCAGCTCTGCGGATCACCTCTACACTGAAGCTTTCTTT	CASSSADHLYTEAFF
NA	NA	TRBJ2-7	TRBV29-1	TGCAGCGTTGAACAGGGATACGAGCAGTACTTC	CSVEQGYEQYF
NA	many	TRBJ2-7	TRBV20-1	TGCAGTGCTAGAGATACCGTACTTCGATCTTCCTACGAGCAGTACTTC	CSARDTVLRSSYEQYF
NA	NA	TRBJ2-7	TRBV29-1	TGCAGCGTTGCCACAGAGCCTCTCTACGAGCAGTACTTC	CSVATEPLYEQYF
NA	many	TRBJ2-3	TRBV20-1	TGCAGTGCTACAGCCTCTAGCACAGATACGCAGTATTTT	CSATASSTDTQYF
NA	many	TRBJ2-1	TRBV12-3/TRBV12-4	TGTGCCAGCAGCTCGAATGGGGGGAGTGAGCAGTTCTTC	CASSSNGGSEQFF
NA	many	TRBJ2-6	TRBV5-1	TGCGCCAGCAGCTTGGCCCCCTCAGCGTCTGGGGCCAACGTCCTGACTTTC	CASSLAPSASGANVLTF
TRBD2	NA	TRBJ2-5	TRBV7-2	TGTGCCAGCAGCTTAGGACTAGCGGGAGGGCCTTGGGGGACCCAGTACTTC	CASSLGLAGGPWGTQYF
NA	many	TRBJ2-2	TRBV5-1	TGCGCCAGCAGCTTGAATGGGCTCACCGGGGAGCTGTTTTTT	CASSLNGLTGELFF
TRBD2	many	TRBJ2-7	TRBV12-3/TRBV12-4	TGTGCCAGCAGTCACACCTTGGGACTAGGCAACGAGCAGTACTTC	CASSHTLGLGNEQYF
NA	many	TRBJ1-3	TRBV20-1	TGCAGTGCTAGAAGAGGGGCGGGAAACACCATATATTTT	CSARRGAGNTIYF
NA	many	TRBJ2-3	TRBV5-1	TGCGCCAGCAGCGACAGGATGGGGGATACGCAGTATTTT	CASSDRMGDTQYF
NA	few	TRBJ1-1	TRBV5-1	TGCGCCAGCACCCATGACACTGAAGCTTTCTTT	CASTHDTEAFF
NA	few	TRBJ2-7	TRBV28	TGTGCCAGCAGCTATGCCCTGGGGGGCATTAGCTCCTACGAGCAGTACTTC	CASSYALGGISSYEQYF
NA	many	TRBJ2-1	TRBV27	TGTGCCAGCTGGGCGAACAATGAGCAGTTCTTC	CASWANNEQFF
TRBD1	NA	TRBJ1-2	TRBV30	TGTGCCTGGAGTGTACTAGAGACAGGGAAGGGTGGCTACACCTTC	CAWSVLETGKGGYTF
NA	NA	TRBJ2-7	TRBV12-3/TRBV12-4	TGTGCCAGCAGTTTTTTTGGCTCCTACGAGCAGTACTTC	CASSFFGSYEQYF
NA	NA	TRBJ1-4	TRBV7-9	TGTGCCAGCAGCTCACGCTCGGATCCGACTGGTGAAAAACTGTTTTTT	CASSSRSDPTGEKLFF
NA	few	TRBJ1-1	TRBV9	TGTGCCAGCAGCGTAGACAAGGACACTGAAGCTTTCTTT	CASSVDKDTEAFF